The next 22 T cell receptor beta chains were all read from a single sample in a study of CD8+ T cells in alopecia areata (dated by TCRdb to the late 2010s). Cells from pooled mouse cutaneous lymph nodes were stained for CD4, CD8alpha, NKG2D, NKG2ACE and other markers and then sorted on a BD Influx. Receptor amplification or capture employed the immunoSEQ multiplex PCR assay. RNA was extracted from all samples and reverse transcribed into cDNA, which served as template for TCR sequencing. Here the immuneACCESS table is served through TCRdb, limited to in-frame sequences with V and J called. Missing clones are a known gap in these copies; in checked studies unresolved V genes cover under half, and the rest lacks a known reason. This sample contains more than 250,000 clones, none of which is a singleton. The ten largest clonotypes hold 1.2% of the sample. The sequenced material came from CD4+ T cells sorted from a lymph node. Source of these receptors: a C3H/HeJ mouse with alopecia areata. For this strain, the MHC haplotype is H2-k.

This clone was counted between two and nine times. Germline and genes: mouse. Read coverage stops 4 residues before the CDR3 terminus; the germline J gene supplies the remainder. Other DNA variants within this sample encode the same CDR3. The genes are TRBV13-3 and TRBJ2-7; TRBD1 matches at 7 bases. The CDR3 totals 13 residues. The germline CDR1 and CDR2 sequences are NNHDY and SYVADS. J gave up 0 bases and V 4 bases, and 1 base lay outside the gene matches. This chain's CDR3 is CASSRDSSYEQYF. The DNA read from the CDR3 is TGTGCCAGCAGTCGGGACAGCTCCTAT.

This clone was observed a few times. Germline and genes: mouse. The DNA ends 4 residues before the CDR3 does, and the rest of the CDR3 is filled in from the germline J gene. The chain links TRBV19 to TRBJ2-7; 7 bases line up with TRBD1. The CDR3 totals 14 residues. Germline lookup yields CDR1 FNHDT and CDR2 SITEND (reference sequence). The covered CDR3 bases are TGTGCCAGCAGTATAGATCCGGGACAGTAT. Translation gives CASSIDPGQY. The entire CDR3 sequence reads CASSIDPGQYEQYF.

This clone was detected only a few times. Gene names are the mouse ones. The read comes to an end 4 residues before the CDR3 does, leaving the germline J gene to fill in the end. Other nucleotide sequences in the sample specify the same CDR3. The rearrangement links TRBV19 to TRBJ2-7; 8 nucleotides agree with TRBD2. This CDR3 has 14 residues. Germline-derived CDR1 and CDR2 are FNHDT and SITEND (reference sequence). CDR3 in amino acids: CASSPTGGGYEQYF. The part of the CDR3 DNA that was read is TGTGCCAGCAGTCCTACTGGGGGTGGATAT. The full variable domain, with the rest looked up from reference TRBV19 and TRBJ2-7, is GGIITQTPKFLIGQEGQKLTLKCQQNFNHDTMYWYRQDSGKGLRLIYYSITENDLQKGDLSEGYDASREKKSSFSLTVTSAQKNEMAVFLCASSPTGGGYEQYFGPGTRLTVL.

About this clone itself: Gene names are mouse gene names. The sequence runs out 4 residues before the end of the CDR3; the remainder is reconstructed from the germline J gene. The rearrangement joins TRBV3 to TRBJ2-5; TRBD2 matches 11 bases. The CDR3 is 16 residues long. Germline CDR1 reads SNHLY; CDR2 reads FYNGKV (reference sequence). CDR3 residues: CASSLGTGGREDTQYF. The sequenced part of the CDR3 DNA is TGTGCCAGCAGCTTAGGGACTGGGGGGCGGGAAGAC.

With respect to this clone: Mouse gene names and germline throughout. The missing CDR3 end, 4 residues past where the read stops, is filled in from the germline J gene. The chain recombines TRBV31 with TRBJ1-2; 11 nucleotides line up with TRBD1. With 5 bases clipped from V and 4 bases from J, the junction kept 6 bases outside the gene matches. Per germline, CDR1 GKSSPN and CDR2 SITVG. The CDR3 runs to 14 residues. The covered CDR3 bases are TGTGCCTGGGGACAGGGGGCGCAAGGCTCC. It specifies CAWGQGAQGS. In full, the CDR3 is CAWGQGAQGSDYTF.

This clone was seen more than once but under ten times. Any gene name here is a mouse gene name. With the read ending 4 residues before the CDR3 end, the germline J gene is used to fill in that end. J is TRBJ2-3 and V is TRBV5; 9 bases match TRBD2. V shed 6 bases, J shed 0 bases, and the junction held 4 bases outside the gene matches. CDR1 and CDR2 (germline): LGHNA, YNLKQL (reference sequence). The CDR3 runs 15 residues. CDR3 amino acids: CASRQTGGSAETLYF. The DNA read from the CDR3 is TGTGCCAGCAGACAGACTGGGGGTAGTGCAGAA.

As concerns this clone: Mouse gene names apply. Coverage ceases 4 residues before the CDR3 finishes, and the germline J gene fills in the end. The rearrangement links TRBV1 to TRBJ1-2; D possibly corresponds to TRBD1 (6 bases). Deletions cut 0 bases from V and 4 bases from J, with 12 bases between. Germline V gene data show CDR1 as NSQYPW and CDR2 as LRSPGD (reference sequence). CDR3 length equals 15 residues. The DNA read from the CDR3 is TGCACCTGCAGTGCAGACGGCAGGGGAGGCTCC. Its translation is CTCSADGRGGS. The entire CDR3 is CTCSADGRGGSDYTF.

The sample holds a few counts of this clone. The gene symbols are mouse symbols. The CDR3 end lies 4 residues beyond the end of the read and is filled in from the germline J gene. This sample includes further DNA sequences coding for the same CDR3. This chain uses TRBV17 with TRBJ2-4; 7 nucleotides line up with TRBD2. CDR3 length: 15 amino acids. V shed 1 base and J 0 bases; nucleotides not matched to a gene: 1. Germline V gene data show CDR1 as MNHDT and CDR2 as YYDKIL. The CDR3 bases that were read are TGTGCTAGCAGTAGAGGGGGGGGAAGTCAAAAC. It translates to CASSRGGGSQN. The entire CDR3 reads CASSRGGGSQNTLYF.

The table lists this clone with a few counts. These gene names are mouse names. Read sequence stops 3 residues before the CDR3 end, and the germline J gene provides the missing end. The rearrangement joins TRBV13-2 to TRBJ1-6; TRBD1 agrees at 8 bases. TRBJ1-6 is recorded as an ORF, its role being uncertain. Germline-derived CDR1 and CDR2 are NNHNN and SYGAGS (reference sequence). V was pared by 2 bases and J by 6 bases, with 4 bases of the junction left unmatched. This CDR3 has 15 residues. CDR3 in amino acids: CASGELRGLNSPLYF. The sequenced part of the CDR3 DNA is TGTGCCAGCGGTGAACTCAGGGGGCTTAATTCGCCC.

The sample holds a few counts of this clone. Gene names refer to mouse genes. The CDR3 end falls 4 residues outside the read, so it is completed with the germline J gene. The gene calls are TRBV31 and TRBJ1-2; 8 bases agree with TRBD1. Germline loops: CDR1 GKSSPN, CDR2 SITVG. The V segment lost 3 bases and the J segment 1 base; nucleotides outside the gene matches: 10. This CDR3 has 16 residues. CDR3 DNA (partial): TGTGCCTGGAGCCCTCAGGGGGCAGAGGAAAACTCC. As protein: CAWSPQGAEENS. The CDR3, in full, reads CAWSPQGAEENSDYTF.

Concerning this clone: Mouse gene names apply. The CDR3 end is not reached by the read, which stops 4 residues before it; the germline J gene fills it in. The chain links TRBV19 to TRBJ1-1; 8 bases map to TRBD1. The CDR3 covers 14 residues. Germline CDR1 reads FNHDT; CDR2 reads SITEND (reference sequence). The trim removed 7 bases at V and 4 bases at J, leaving 9 bases unmatched. The sequenced CDR3 bases are TGTGCCAGCGGCGACAGGGGTGAGGGCACA. Translated, it gives CASGDRGEGT. The entire CDR3 protein is CASGDRGEGTEVFF.

With regard to this clone: Gene names follow the mouse nomenclature. The read finishes 4 residues shy of the CDR3 end, and the germline J gene is used to complete it. The chain recombines TRBV5 with TRBJ1-2; 7 nucleotides line up with TRBD1. The CDR3 is 14 residues long. The ends lost 3 bases at V and 0 bases at J; junction bases unmatched: 1. Germline V gene sequence: CDR1 LGHNA, CDR2 YNLKQL (reference sequence). The CDR3 here is CASSQTGSNSDYTF. The CDR3 DNA, read in part, is TGTGCCAGCAGCCAGACAGGGTCAAACTCC.

A remark on this clone: The germline and genes are mouse ones. The read stops 4 residues short of the end of the CDR3; the missing end is completed from the germline J gene. Other DNA sequences in the same sample also yield this CDR3. The chain couples TRBV5 to TRBJ2-5, with TRBD2 identical over 9 bases. Per the germline V gene, CDR1 is LGHNA and CDR2 is YNLKQL (reference sequence). The length of the CDR3 is 15 residues. J was trimmed by 2 bases and V by 4 bases; bases with no gene match: 4. The DNA read from the CDR3 is TGTGCCAGCAGCCCCCGCTGGGGGGGCCAAGAC. It encodes CASSPRWGGQD. The whole CDR3 protein reads CASSPRWGGQDTQYF.

This clone was observed a handful of times. Gene names and germline match the mouse. Read coverage stops 4 residues before the CDR3 terminus; the germline J gene supplies the remainder. The V and J genes are TRBV19 and TRBJ2-3; D not resolved. Germline loops: CDR1 FNHDT, CDR2 SITEND (reference sequence). V shed 2 bases and J shed 0 bases, with 10 bases lying between them. There are 15 residues in the CDR3. The part of the CDR3 DNA that was read is TGTGCCAGCAGTATCATCCAGTCTAGTGCAGAA. Its translation: CASSIIQSSAE. The CDR3 as a whole reads CASSIIQSSAETLYF.

Comments on this clone: Germline and genes: mouse. With the read ending 3 residues before the CDR3 end, the germline J gene is used to fill in that end. The chain uses TRBV1 and TRBJ1-6; D gene ambiguous. TRBJ1-6 carries the ORF label, with uncertain function. There are 13 residues in the CDR3. CDR1 NSQYPW and CDR2 LRSPGD come from the germline V gene (reference sequence). Trimming stripped 2 bases from V and 6 bases from J, with 5 bases between. The CDR3: CTCSAKGNSPLYF. CDR3 DNA, as far as it was read: TGCACCTGCAGTGCAAAGGGTAATTCGCCC.

This clone showed up just a few times. The gene symbols are mouse symbols. The read finishes 4 residues shy of the CDR3 end, and the germline J gene is used to complete it. This chain links TRBV19 with TRBJ2-7; TRBD2 matches 8 bases. There are 14 residues in the CDR3. V was pared by 1 base and J by 3 bases, with 3 bases of the junction left unmatched. Germline CDR1 FNHDT, CDR2 SITEND (reference sequence). The sequenced part of the CDR3 DNA is TGTGCCAGCAGTATATTCCTGGGGGGCTAT. Amino acids: CASSIFLGGY. The CDR3 in its entirety is CASSIFLGGYEQYF.

Worth noting for this clone: Gene names refer to mouse genes. The read finishes 4 residues shy of the CDR3 end, and the germline J gene is used to complete it. The same CDR3 is also encoded by other DNA sequences in this sample. The chain is built from TRBV17 and TRBJ2-5, with TRBD2 identical over 9 bases. Germline V CDR1 and CDR2: MNHDT, YYDKIL. The CDR3 is 14 amino acids. The CDR3 is CASSRLGGKDTQYF. The covered CDR3 bases are TGTGCTAGCAGTAGACTGGGGGGGAAAGAC.

This clone came up a few times. The gene names given are mouse names. The read is 4 residues too short to cover the CDR3 end, so that end is filled in from the germline J gene. The V and J genes are TRBV13-3 and TRBJ1-1, with 9 nucleotides matching TRBD1. There are 14 residues in the CDR3. From germline, CDR1 is NNHDY and CDR2 SYVADS. Losses at the gene ends were 7 bases for V and 2 bases for J; bases not matched to a gene: 6. The covered CDR3 bases are TGTGCCAGCGGGAGGGACAGGGCCAACACA. Amino acid sequence: CASGRDRANT. The full CDR3 reads CASGRDRANTEVFF.

This clone was detected a few times. The listed genes are named as in mouse. The read comes to an end 4 residues before the CDR3 does, leaving the germline J gene to fill in the end. The V call is TRBV3, the J call TRBJ2-5; D gene ambiguous. Trimming removed 0 bases at V and 2 bases at J, with 9 bases between. CDR3 length equals 15 residues. CDR1 and CDR2 (germline): SNHLY, FYNGKV (reference sequence). The DNA read from the CDR3 is TGTGCCAGCAGCTTAGCGCTGACAACCCAAGAC. Residues: CASSLALTTQD. The whole CDR3 is CASSLALTTQDTQYF.

This clone was seen at least ten times. The gene names here belong to mouse. The sequenced fragment ends 4 residues before the CDR3 boundary, so the rest is inferred from the germline J gene. The chain couples TRBV29 to TRBJ2-1; D is ambiguous. V lost 7 bases and J lost 6, with 10 bases in between. Germline lookup yields CDR1 MSHET and CDR2 SYDVDS. The CDR3 has 12 amino acids. The part of the CDR3 DNA that was read is TGTGCTAGCAAGAACAGTTTTGCT. This codes for CASKNSFA. The full CDR3 reads CASKNSFAEQFF. The whole variable domain, filled in from reference TRBV29 and TRBJ2-1, reads DMKVTQMPRYLIKRMGENVLLECGQDMSHETMYWYRQDPGLGLQLIYISYDVDSNSEGDIPKGYRVSRKKREHFSLILDSAKTNQTSVYFCASKNSFAEQFFGPGTRLTVL.

This clone appeared a few times. Mouse names are used for the genes. The CDR3 extends 4 residues past the end of the read, so its final part is completed from the germline J gene. This rearrangement joins TRBV31 to TRBJ2-2, with TRBD1 as a possible D gene (5 bases). The CDR3 totals 15 residues. CDR1 is GKSSPN and CDR2 is SITVG in the germline V gene. The V end was cut by 0 bases, the J end by 1 base, with 9 bases between. The sequenced CDR3 bases are TGTGCCTGGAGTCTCCTGACAGTAAACACCGGG. It codes for CAWSLLTVNTG. From start to end, the CDR3 is CAWSLLTVNTGQLYF.

As concerns this clone: All gene names here are mouse names. Sequencing ends 4 residues short of the CDR3 end; the germline J gene provides the rest. The same CDR3 can be traced to other DNA sequences in this sample. V and J are TRBV5 and TRBJ2-3, with D perhaps TRBD1 (6 bases). Per the germline V gene, CDR1 is LGHNA and CDR2 is YNLKQL (reference sequence). The length of the CDR3 is 13 residues. Between the trimmed V and J ends, which lost 2 bases and 3 bases, there was a span of 6 bases. The CDR3 loop is CASSQTGAETLYF. The part of the CDR3 DNA that was read is TGTGCCAGCAGCCAAACAGGGGCAGAA.